This TCR beta chain came from a study of T cells in tumors after PD-1 blockade. Study-level background: During anti-PD-1 treatment, some patients continued daily vismodegib 150 mg.

This clone has a single count. Tumor or blood genomic DNA was sequenced, with inputs of about 616 ng to 6,500 ng. TCRdb keeps only in-frame clones here, not all; method: immunoSEQ multiplex PCR. The sample has about 25,000 clones, around four fifths seen once. V lost 0 bases, J lost 4 bases, and 6 bases stayed unmatched. Germline CDR1 is GTSNPN and CDR2 is SVGIG (reference sequence). The CDR3 runs to 15 residues. The sequence came from a human donor with basal cell carcinoma. The V and J genes are TRBV30 and TRBJ2-5; 9 positions agree with TRBD1. The sequencing used PBMCs, collected after anti-PD-1 treatment. In DNA form, the CDR3 reads TGTGCCTGGAGTGTTTCGGGGACAGGGAGAGAGACCCAGTACTTC. Its protein is CAWSVSGTGRETQYF. Looking up the rest from reference TRBV30 and TRBJ2-5 gives the full variable domain: SQTIHQWPATLVQPVGSPLSLECTVEGTSNPNLYWYRQAAGRGLQLLFYSVGIGQISSEVPQNLSASRPQDRQFILSSKKLLLSDSGFYLCAWSVSGTGRETQYFGPGTRLLVL.